This record concerns one T cell receptor beta chain sequence. Its antigen is unidentified. The data are from a study of a mutant IDH1 vaccine in newly diagnosed glioma. Study summary: Treated patients had a mean age of roughly 40 years and a roughly 60% male, approximately 38% female split. Patients arrived already treated with radiotherapy, temozolomide, or both, most having had both. Overall study results and limits: The vaccine induced immune responses, and these occurred in roughly 93% of patients.

Profiling relied on immunoSEQ multiplex PCR, and the TCRdb table lists in-frame clones only, not all of them. The sample holds about 51,000 clones; 65% to 80% are singletons and the top ten take 1.5% to 2%. Time point here: baseline, week 1 (first vaccination visit). Treatment of the sample: pre-vaccination baseline after standard-of-care therapy. Sample: PBMCs, taken from a glioma patient treated with radiotherapy, temozolomide or both. The receptor was isolated from a woman in her 40s with glioma.

The DNA of the CDR3 is TGCAGCGTGTTGAGGGACGCCGGGGAGCTGTTTTTT. This gives the protein CSVLRDAGELFF. The chain has TRBV29-1 and TRBJ2-2; D tentatively reads TRBD1 or TRBD2 (5 bases each). The V gene's germline CDR1 is SQVTM and CDR2 ANQGSEA. Trimming took off 6 bases at V and 6 bases at J, with 11 bases between the two ends. This CDR3 contains 12 residues.